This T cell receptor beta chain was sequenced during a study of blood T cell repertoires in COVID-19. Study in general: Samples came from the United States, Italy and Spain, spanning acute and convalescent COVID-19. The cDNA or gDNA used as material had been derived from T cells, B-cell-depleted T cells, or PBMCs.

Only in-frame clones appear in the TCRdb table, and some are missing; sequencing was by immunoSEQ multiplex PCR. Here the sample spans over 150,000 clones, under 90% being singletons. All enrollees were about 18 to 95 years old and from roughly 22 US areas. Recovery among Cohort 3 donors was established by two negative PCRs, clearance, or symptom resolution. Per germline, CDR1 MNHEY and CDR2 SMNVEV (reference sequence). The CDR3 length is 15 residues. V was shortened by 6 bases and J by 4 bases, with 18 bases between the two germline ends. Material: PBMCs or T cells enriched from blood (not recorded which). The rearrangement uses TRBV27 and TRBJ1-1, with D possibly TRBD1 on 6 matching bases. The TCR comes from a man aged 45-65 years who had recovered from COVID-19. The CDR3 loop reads CASRSGDGGSTEAFF. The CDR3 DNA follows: TGTGCCAGCAGATCAGGGGACGGGGGGAGCACTGAAGCTTTCTTT.